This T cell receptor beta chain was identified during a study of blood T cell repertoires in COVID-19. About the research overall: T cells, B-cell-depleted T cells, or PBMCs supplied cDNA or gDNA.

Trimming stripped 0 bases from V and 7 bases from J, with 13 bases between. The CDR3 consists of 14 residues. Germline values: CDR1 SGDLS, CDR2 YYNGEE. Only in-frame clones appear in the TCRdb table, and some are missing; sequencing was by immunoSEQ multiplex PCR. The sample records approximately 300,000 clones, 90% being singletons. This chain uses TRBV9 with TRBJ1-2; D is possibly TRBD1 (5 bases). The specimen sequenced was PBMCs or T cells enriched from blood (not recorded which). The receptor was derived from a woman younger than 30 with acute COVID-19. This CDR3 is CASSVDVGLTGYTF. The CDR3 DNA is TGTGCCAGCAGCGTAGATGTGGGACTGACTGGCTACACCTTC.